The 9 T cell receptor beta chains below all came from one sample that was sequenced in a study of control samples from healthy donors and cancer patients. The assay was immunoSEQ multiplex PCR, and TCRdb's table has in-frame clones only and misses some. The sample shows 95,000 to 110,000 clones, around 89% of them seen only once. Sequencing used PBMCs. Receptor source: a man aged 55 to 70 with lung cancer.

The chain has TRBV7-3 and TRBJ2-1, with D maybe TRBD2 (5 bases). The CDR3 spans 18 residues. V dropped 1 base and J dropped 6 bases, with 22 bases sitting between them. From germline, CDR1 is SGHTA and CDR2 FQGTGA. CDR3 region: CASSLRRIAPLEVNEQFF. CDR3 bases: TGTGCCAGCAGCTTAAGGCGAATAGCCCCCTTGGAGGTCAATGAGCAGTTCTTC.

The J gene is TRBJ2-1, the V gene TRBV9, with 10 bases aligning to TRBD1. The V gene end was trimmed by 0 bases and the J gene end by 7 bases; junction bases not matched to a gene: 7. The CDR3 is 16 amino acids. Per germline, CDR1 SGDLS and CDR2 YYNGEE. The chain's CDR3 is CASSVAPGQGSNEQFF. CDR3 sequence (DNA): TGTGCCAGCAGCGTAGCCCCGGGACAGGGGTCAAATGAGCAGTTCTTC.

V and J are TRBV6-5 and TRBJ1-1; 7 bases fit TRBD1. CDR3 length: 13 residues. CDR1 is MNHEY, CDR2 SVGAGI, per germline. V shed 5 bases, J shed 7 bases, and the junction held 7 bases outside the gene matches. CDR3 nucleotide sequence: TGTGCCAGCAGTCGCCCTCAGGGGGGTGAAGCTTTCTTT. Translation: CASSRPQGGEAFF.

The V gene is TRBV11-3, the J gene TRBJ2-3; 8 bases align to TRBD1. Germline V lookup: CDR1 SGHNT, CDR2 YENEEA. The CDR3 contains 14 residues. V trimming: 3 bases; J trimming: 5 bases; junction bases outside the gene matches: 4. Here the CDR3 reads CASSFGTGEDTQYF. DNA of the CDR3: TGTGCCAGCAGCTTCGGGACAGGAGAAGATACGCAGTATTTT.

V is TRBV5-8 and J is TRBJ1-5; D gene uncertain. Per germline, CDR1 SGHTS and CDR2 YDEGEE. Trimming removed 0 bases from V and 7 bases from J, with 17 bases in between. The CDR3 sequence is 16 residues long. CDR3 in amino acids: CASSLGGLMGGQPQHF. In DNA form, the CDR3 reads TGTGCCAGCAGCTTGGGTGGACTCATGGGCGGCCAGCCCCAGCATTTT.

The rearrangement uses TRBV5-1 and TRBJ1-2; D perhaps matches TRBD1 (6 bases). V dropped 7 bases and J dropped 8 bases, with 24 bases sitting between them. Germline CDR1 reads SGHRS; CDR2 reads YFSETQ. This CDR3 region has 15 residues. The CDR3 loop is CASSRQSSGAGGYTF. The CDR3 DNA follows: TGCGCCAGCTCCCGTCAAAGTTCAGGGGCAGGAGGCTACACCTTC.

CDR3 protein: CASSIGTGQNGWANVLTF. CDR3 sequence (DNA): TGTGCCAGCAGCATCGGGACAGGTCAGAACGGCTGGGCCAACGTCCTGACTTTC. The chain has TRBV5-5 and TRBJ2-6, with 8 bases fitting TRBD1. Germline CDR1 and CDR2: SGHKS and YYEKEE (reference sequence). This CDR3 contains 18 residues. V lost 4 bases and J lost 5; bases outside the gene matches: 14.

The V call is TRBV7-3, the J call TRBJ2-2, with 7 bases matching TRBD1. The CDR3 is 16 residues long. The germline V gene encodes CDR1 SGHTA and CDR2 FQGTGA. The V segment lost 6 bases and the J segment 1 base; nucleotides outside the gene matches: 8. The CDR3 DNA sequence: TGTGCCAGCAGGGACCAGGGGGTACTGAACACCGGGGAGCTGTTTTTT. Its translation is CASRDQGVLNTGELFF. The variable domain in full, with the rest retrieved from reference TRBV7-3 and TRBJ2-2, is GAGVSQTPSNKVTEKGKYVELRCDPISGHTALYWYRQSLGQGPEFLIYFQGTGAADDSGLPNDRFFAVRPEGSVSTLKIQRTERGDSAVYLCASRDQGVLNTGELFFGEGSRLTVL.

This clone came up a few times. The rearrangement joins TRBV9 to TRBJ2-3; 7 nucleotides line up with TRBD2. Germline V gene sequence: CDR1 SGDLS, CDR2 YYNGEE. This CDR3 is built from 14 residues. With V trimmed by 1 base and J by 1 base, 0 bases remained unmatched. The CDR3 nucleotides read TGTGCCAGCAGCGTAACTAGCGGCACAGATACGCAGTATTTT. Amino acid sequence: CASSVTSGTDTQYF.